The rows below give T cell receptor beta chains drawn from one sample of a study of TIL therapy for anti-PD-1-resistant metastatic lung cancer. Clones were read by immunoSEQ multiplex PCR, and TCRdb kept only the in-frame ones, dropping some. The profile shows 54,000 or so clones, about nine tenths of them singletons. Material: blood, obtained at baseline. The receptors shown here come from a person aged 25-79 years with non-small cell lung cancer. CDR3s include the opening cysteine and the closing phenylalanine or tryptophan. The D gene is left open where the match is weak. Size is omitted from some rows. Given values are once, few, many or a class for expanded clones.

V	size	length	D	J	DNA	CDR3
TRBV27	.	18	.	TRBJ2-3	TGTGCCAGCAGTCCCCTAGACGGGGGCTTCCAGGGCACAGATACGCAGTATTTT	CASSPLDGGFQGTDTQYF
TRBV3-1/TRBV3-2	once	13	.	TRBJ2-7	TGTGCCAGCAGCGCCCTTCTGGCCTACGAGCAGTACTTC	CASSALLAYEQYF
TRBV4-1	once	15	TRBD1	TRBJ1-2	TGCGCCAGCAGCCGGGCCGGGACAGGAGACTATGGCTACACCTTC	CASSRAGTGDYGYTF
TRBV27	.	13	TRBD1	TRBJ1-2	TGTGCCAGCAGGGGGGGACAGGGGATAGGCTACACCTTC	CASRGGQGIGYTF
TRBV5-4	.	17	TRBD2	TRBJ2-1	TGTGCCAGCAGCATGGGGACTAGCGGGAGATCCTACAATGAGCAGTTCTTC	CASSMGTSGRSYNEQFF
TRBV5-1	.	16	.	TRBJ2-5	TGCGCCAGCAGCTTTCTCACGCCGAGACTCCAAGAGACCCAGTACTTC	CASSFLTPRLQETQYF
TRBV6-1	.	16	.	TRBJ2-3	TGTGCCAGCAGTGAAGGAGTCCTAGGAGGCACAGATACGCAGTATTTT	CASSEGVLGGTDTQYF
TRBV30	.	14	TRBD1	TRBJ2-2	TGTGCCTGGAAGGGACAGGGCATAATCGGGGAGCTGTTTTTT	CAWKGQGIIGELFF
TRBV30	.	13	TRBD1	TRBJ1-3	TGTGCCTGGAACCCGGACAGGGCGGACACCATATATTTT	CAWNPDRADTIYF
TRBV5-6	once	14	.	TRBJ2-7	TGTGCCAGCAGCTACAGACCCGGGAGCTACGAGCAGTACTTC	CASSYRPGSYEQYF
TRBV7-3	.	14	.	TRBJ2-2	TGTGCCAGCAGCTTAGACAGGAACACCGGGGAGCTGTTTTTT	CASSLDRNTGELFF
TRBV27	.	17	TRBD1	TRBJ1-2	TGTGCCAGCAGTTCACCCTCAACCGCAGACAGGGAGAGAGGCTACACCTTC	CASSSPSTADRERGYTF
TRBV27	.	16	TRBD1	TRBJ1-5	TGTGCCAGCAGCCGTTCGGGACAGGTGAGCAATCAGCCCCAGCATTTT	CASSRSGQVSNQPQHF
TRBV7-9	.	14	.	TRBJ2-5	TGTGCCAGCAGCCATCCGCCCCACCAAGGGACCCAGTACTTC	CASSHPPHQGTQYF
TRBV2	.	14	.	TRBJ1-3	TGTGCCAGCAGTGGTCAGGGTCCTGGAAACACCATATATTTT	CASSGQGPGNTIYF
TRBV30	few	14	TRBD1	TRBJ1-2	TGTGCCTGGAGTGGAAACCGGGACAGAGACGGCTACACCTTC	CAWSGNRDRDGYTF
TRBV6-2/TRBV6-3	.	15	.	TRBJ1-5	TGTGCCAGCAGTTACGGCGCAGGTTACAATCGGCCCCAGCATTTT	CASSYGAGYNRPQHF
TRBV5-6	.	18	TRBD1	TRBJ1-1	TGTGCCAGCAGCCCTCTTACAGGGACAGGGGGTATGAACACTGAAGCTTTCTTT	CASSPLTGTGGMNTEAFF
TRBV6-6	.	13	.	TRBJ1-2	TGTGCCAGCACTGTTGAGGGGGGGAGAGGCTACACCTTC	CASTVEGGRGYTF
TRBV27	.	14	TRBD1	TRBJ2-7	TGTGCCAGCAGTTTAGGGACAGGAGCCTACGAGCAGTACTTC	CASSLGTGAYEQYF
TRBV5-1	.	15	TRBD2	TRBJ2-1	TGCGCCAGCAGCTTAGCGGGGGAGACTTACAATGAACAGTTCTTC	CASSLAGETYNEQFF
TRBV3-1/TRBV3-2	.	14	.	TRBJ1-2	TGTGCCAGCAGGGCGGGGGGAACTAACTATGGCTACACCTTC	CASRAGGTNYGYTF
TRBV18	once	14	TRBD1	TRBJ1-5	TGTGCCAGCTCATCACAGGGGGCGGGTCAGCCCCAGCATTTT	CASSSQGAGQPQHF
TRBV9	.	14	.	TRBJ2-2	TGTGCCAGCAGCTCCAGGGCGTACACCGGGGAGCTGTTTTTT	CASSSRAYTGELFF
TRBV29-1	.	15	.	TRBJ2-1	TGCAGCGGCCGGGGGGCGGGGGCGTACTACAATGAGCAGTTCTTC	CSGRGAGAYYNEQFF
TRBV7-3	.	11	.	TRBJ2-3	TGTGCCAGCAGCTACGGGGTTACGCAGTATTTT	CASSYGVTQYF
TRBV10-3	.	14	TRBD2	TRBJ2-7	TGTGCCATCAGTGCTACGGGGGGCTCCTACGAGCAGTACTTC	CAISATGGSYEQYF
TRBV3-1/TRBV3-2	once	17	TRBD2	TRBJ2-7	TGTGCCAGCAGCCAAGATCGTACGGGACTAGCTTTCCACGAGCAGTACTTC	CASSQDRTGLAFHEQYF
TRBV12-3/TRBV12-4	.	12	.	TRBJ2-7	TGTGCCAGCGGCGCGGGGTCCGGCGAGCAGTACTTC	CASGAGSGEQYF
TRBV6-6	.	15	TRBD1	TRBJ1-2	TGTGCCAGCAGTGACCGGGACAGGGTAGGCTATGGCTACACCTTC	CASSDRDRVGYGYTF
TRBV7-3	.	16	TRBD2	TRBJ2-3	TGTGCCAGCAGCCGTTTTGCGGGGGGGCTAACAGATACGCAGTATTTT	CASSRFAGGLTDTQYF
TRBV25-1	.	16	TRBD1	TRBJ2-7	TGTGCCAGTTCTCCGGGACAGATGTACCAAGCCTACGAGCAGTACTTC	CASSPGQMYQAYEQYF
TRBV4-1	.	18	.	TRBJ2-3	TGCGCCAGCAGCCAAACCCCGGGCGGGAGAGGGGGGACAGATACGCAGTATTTT	CASSQTPGGRGGTDTQYF
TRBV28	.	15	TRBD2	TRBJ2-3	TGTGCCAGCAGTTTAGGGGCTAGCGGGGCGCATACGCAGTATTTT	CASSLGASGAHTQYF
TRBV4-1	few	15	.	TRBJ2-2	TGCGCCAGCAGCTCCCAGGTCGTGAACACCGGGGAGCTGTTTTTT	CASSSQVVNTGELFF
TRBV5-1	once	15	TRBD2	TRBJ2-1	TGCGCCAGCAGCTTGGAGACTAGCGGGAGGCCAGAGCAGTTCTTC	CASSLETSGRPEQFF
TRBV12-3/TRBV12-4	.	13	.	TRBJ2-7	TGTGCCAGCAGTCGAGCGAGGGGCTACGAGCAGTACTTC	CASSRARGYEQYF
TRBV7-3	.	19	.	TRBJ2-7	TGTGCCAGCAGCTTATACGCCATAGGGGAGCGTTCGGGGACGTACGAGCAGTACTTC	CASSLYAIGERSGTYEQYF
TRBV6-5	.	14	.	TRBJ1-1	TGTGCCAGCAGGGGGCTTGATCGGAACACTGAAGCTTTCTTT	CASRGLDRNTEAFF
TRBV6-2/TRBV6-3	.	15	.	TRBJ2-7	TGTGCCAGCAGTCACAGGGCAAGTGAATCCTACGAGCAGTACTTC	CASSHRASESYEQYF
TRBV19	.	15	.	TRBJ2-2	TGTGCCAGTAGTATTCTGGCGGGGGCCTTAGAGGAGCTGTTTTTT	CASSILAGALEELFF
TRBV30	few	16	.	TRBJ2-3	TGTGCCTGGAGTGTTGGGACCAAACGTAGCACAGATACGCAGTATTTT	CAWSVGTKRSTDTQYF
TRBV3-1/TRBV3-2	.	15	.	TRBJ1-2	TGTGCCAGCAGCCAAGATAGCAGAGGCTACTATGGCTACACCTTC	CASSQDSRGYYGYTF
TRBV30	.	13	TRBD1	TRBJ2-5	TGTGCCTGGAGGGCACAGGGGGGCGAGACCCAGTACTTC	CAWRAQGGETQYF
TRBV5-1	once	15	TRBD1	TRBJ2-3	TGCGCCAGCAGCCCCGGGACAGGGGGCCCAGATACGCAGTATTTT	CASSPGTGGPDTQYF
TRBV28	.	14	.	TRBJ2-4	TGTGCCAGCGAAGACGGACTAGCCAAAAACATTCAGTACTTC	CASEDGLAKNIQYF
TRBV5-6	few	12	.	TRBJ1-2	TGTGCCAGCAGCCTGGACAGTTATGGCTACACCTTC	CASSLDSYGYTF
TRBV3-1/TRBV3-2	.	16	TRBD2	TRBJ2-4	TGTGCCAGCAGCCCGACTAGCGGGAGAGGCAAAAACATTCAGTACTTC	CASSPTSGRGKNIQYF
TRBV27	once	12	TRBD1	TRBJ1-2	TGTGCCAGCAGTGACAGGGGTAATGGCTACACCTTC	CASSDRGNGYTF
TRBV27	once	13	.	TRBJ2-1	TGTGCCAGCAGTTTATCGAGGAGAAATGAGCAGTTCTTC	CASSLSRRNEQFF
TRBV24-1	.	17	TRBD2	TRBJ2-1	TGTGCCACCAGTGATACCCGACTAGCGGGAGGGTACAATGAGCAGTTCTTC	CATSDTRLAGGYNEQFF
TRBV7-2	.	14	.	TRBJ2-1	TGTGCCAGCAGCTTAGCGGGCGCTTCCAATGAGCAGTTCTTC	CASSLAGASNEQFF
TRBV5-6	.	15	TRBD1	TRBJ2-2	TGTGCCAGCAGCTTGCAGGGGGTTTGGACCGGGGAGCTGTTTTTT	CASSLQGVWTGELFF
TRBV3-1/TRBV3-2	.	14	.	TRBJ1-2	TGTGCCAGCAGCCCTGACGGGGGGGACTATGGCTACACCTTC	CASSPDGGDYGYTF
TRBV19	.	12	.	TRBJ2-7	TGTGCCAGCCGGGGGAACTCCTACGAGCAGTACTTC	CASRGNSYEQYF
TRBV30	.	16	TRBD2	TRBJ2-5	TGTGCCTGGAGTGAACCGGGACTAGCGGGGAGGGGGACCCAGTACTTC	CAWSEPGLAGRGTQYF
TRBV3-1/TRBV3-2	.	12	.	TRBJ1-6	TGTGCCAGCAGCCTAGGAGGAGCGGGCCTCCACTTT	CASSLGGAGLHF
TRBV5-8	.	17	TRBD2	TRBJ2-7	TGTGCCAGCAGCTTGTTGTCAGTCGTTAGCGGGCAGTTCGAGCAGTACTTC	CASSLLSVVSGQFEQYF
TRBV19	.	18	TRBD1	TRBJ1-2	TGTGCCAGTAGTATCGACCCTTACAGGGGCCCGTCTAACTATGGCTACACCTTC	CASSIDPYRGPSNYGYTF